Below are 30 T cell receptor beta chains sequenced from a single sample in a study of blood T cell repertoires in COVID-19. Data came from immunoSEQ multiplex PCR; TCRdb stores just in-frame clones and leaves some out. The table records 250,000 to 300,000 clones, 70% to 90% of them present only once. The sample was peripheral blood. Source of these receptors: a woman under 40 with COVID-19, enrolled during active disease.

The chain uses TRBV7-9 and TRBJ1-3; 7 positions agree with TRBD1. Trimming at V came to 8 bases and at J to 1 base, leaving 17 bases not matched to a gene. The CDR3 contains 18 residues. CDR1 and CDR2 (germline): SEHNR, FQNEAQ (reference sequence). CDR3 loop: CASLQGSPTPSSGNTIYF. CDR3 in DNA: TGTGCCAGCTTACAGGGGTCACCCACCCCATCATCTGGAAACACCATATATTTT.

This clone was observed a few times. V is TRBV3-1 (or the pseudogene TRBV3-2) and J is TRBJ2-1; D uncertain. The CDR3 is 14 residues long. Looked up from germline, CDR1 is LGHDT and CDR2 is YNNKEL (reference sequence). Deletions cut 6 bases from V and 8 bases from J, with 17 bases between. For the CDR3, the DNA is TGTGCCAGCAGTCCGACCCCACAGTATGATGAGCAGTTCTTC. Protein product: CASSPTPQYDEQFF.

The chain recombines TRBV18 with TRBJ1-1, with D uncertain. V shed 2 bases and J shed 1 base, with 14 bases lying between them. The CDR3 extends over 16 amino acids. Germline V CDR1 and CDR2: KGHSH, LQKENI. The CDR3 nucleotides are TGTGCCAGCTCACCAGTACCGTCCCTACCGAACACTGAAGCTTTCTTT. Translation gives CASSPVPSLPNTEAFF.

The CDR3 sequence: CSVGTGMVTNEKLFF. DNA of the CDR3: TGCAGCGTGGGGACAGGGATGGTGACTAATGAAAAACTGTTTTTT. This sequence joins TRBV29-1 and TRBJ1-4, with 9 bases aligning to TRBD1. Germline lookup yields CDR1 SQVTM and CDR2 ANQGSEA. With V trimmed by 6 bases and J by 2 bases, 7 bases remained unmatched. The CDR3 runs to 15 residues.

This clone was seen only once. The V gene is TRBV2, the J gene TRBJ1-1, with 9 bases matching TRBD1. The CDR3 length is 15 residues. V was pared by 2 bases and J by 4 bases, with 5 bases of the junction left unmatched. The V gene's germline CDR1 is SNHLY and CDR2 FYNNEI. The CDR3 here is CASSERWTGVTEAFF. DNA for the CDR3: TGTGCCAGCAGTGAACGTTGGACAGGGGTCACTGAAGCTTTCTTT.

The V and J genes are TRBV7-9 and TRBJ1-4; D is perhaps TRBD1 (5 bases). The germline V gene has CDR1 SEHNR and CDR2 FQNEAQ (reference sequence). This CDR3 spans 16 amino acids. Trimming cost V 4 bases and J 7 bases, with 19 bases left between them. CDR3 protein: CASSSPGGLEVEKLFF. The CDR3 DNA reads TGTGCCAGCAGCTCACCCGGGGGACTAGAGGTTGAAAAACTGTTTTTT. Drawing the rest from reference TRBV7-9 and TRBJ1-4, the complete variable domain is DTGVSQNPRHKITKRGQNVTFRCDPISEHNRLYWYRQTLGQGPEFLTYFQNEAQLEKSRLLSDRFSAERPKGSFSTLEIQRTEQGDSAMYLCASSSPGGLEVEKLFFGSGTQLSVL.

V is TRBV28 and J is TRBJ2-7, with 11 bases lining up with TRBD2. The CDR3 spans 16 residues. Germline loops: CDR1 MDHEN, CDR2 SYDVKM. V lost 6 bases and J lost 3; bases outside the gene matches: 10. The CDR3 protein is CASSIALAGGLYEQYF. The CDR3 DNA follows: TGTGCCAGCAGCATCGCCCTAGCGGGGGGTCTCTACGAGCAGTACTTC. Combining the CDR3 with reference TRBV28 and TRBJ2-7 gives the whole variable domain DVKVTQSSRYLVKRTGEKVFLECVQDMDHENMFWYRQDPGLGLRLIYFSYDVKMKEKGDIPEGYSVSREKKERFSLILESASTNQTSMYLCASSIALAGGLYEQYFGPGTRLTVT.

V is TRBV6-6 and J is TRBJ1-1; perhaps TRBD1 as D (5 bases). This CDR3 has 16 amino acids. From germline, CDR1 is MNHNY and CDR2 SVGAGI (reference sequence). V was shortened by 3 bases and J by 7 bases, with 21 bases between the two germline ends. The CDR3 coding sequence is TGTGCCAGCAGTTATACTGGGGGGAAGAGAGCGGTTGAAGCTTTCTTT. Protein sequence: CASSYTGGKRAVEAFF.

The V call is TRBV30, the J call TRBJ1-2; D might be TRBD1 (5 bases). Trimming pared 6 bases from V and 1 base from J, leaving 12 bases between. Germline V gives CDR1 GTSNPN, CDR2 SVGIG (reference sequence). This CDR3 comprises 13 residues. The CDR3 is CACWTRLNYGYTF. The CDR3 DNA sequence: TGTGCCTGCTGGACAAGACTTAACTATGGCTACACCTTC.

The chain joins TRBV29-1 to TRBJ1-2; 8 bases match TRBD1. The germline CDR1 and CDR2 sequences are SQVTM and ANQGSEA. Trimming at V came to 4 bases and at J to 8 bases, leaving 9 bases not matched to a gene. The CDR3 spans 13 residues. CDR3 nucleotides: TGCAGCGTTGTAGGGCAGGGGGCTTGGGGCTACACCTTC. The encoded protein is CSVVGQGAWGYTF.

Only a few counts were recorded for this clone. This chain joins TRBV28 and TRBJ1-3; no clear D. Trimming cost V 6 bases and J 7 bases, with 10 bases left between them. The CDR3 runs to 12 residues. Germline CDR1 is MDHEN and CDR2 is SYDVKM. In DNA form, the CDR3 reads TGTGCCAGCAGCGGAGCGGGGAACACCATATATTTT. Translated, it gives CASSGAGNTIYF.

The gene calls are TRBV7-9 and TRBJ1-6; D may be TRBD1 (6 bases). The CDR3 is 14 amino acids. CDR1 SEHNR and CDR2 FQNEAQ come from the germline V gene (reference sequence). V gave up 2 bases and J gave up 9 bases, with 11 bases separating them. The CDR3 reads CASSLLQGSSPLHF. The CDR3 bases are TGTGCCAGCAGCTTACTACAGGGATCTTCACCCCTCCACTTT.

This chain links TRBV7-2 with TRBJ2-5; the D is unclear. The germline V gene has CDR1 SGHTA and CDR2 FQGNSA. Trimming took off 4 bases at V and 8 bases at J, with 11 bases between the two ends. This CDR3 region has 12 residues. CDR3 protein: CASSSSPITQYF. Written as DNA, the CDR3 is TGTGCCAGCAGCTCCTCCCCTATAACCCAGTACTTC.

The chain combines TRBV18 with TRBJ1-6; 7 nucleotides align to TRBD1. J gave up 7 bases and V 1 base, and 7 bases lay outside the gene matches. CDR3 length: 16 residues. Per the germline V gene, CDR1 is KGHSH and CDR2 is LQKENI. CDR3 protein: CASSPRTTGKNSPLHF. CDR3 in DNA: TGTGCCAGCTCACCACGTACGACAGGGAAAAATTCACCCCTCCACTTT.

The gene calls are TRBV3-1 (or the pseudogene TRBV3-2) and TRBJ2-1, with D maybe TRBD1 (5 bases). Trimming stripped 5 bases from V and 7 bases from J, with 18 bases between. The CDR3 is made up of 15 amino acids. Germline assignment: CDR1 LGHDT and CDR2 YNNKEL (reference sequence). Here the CDR3 reads CASSADTFIGNEQFF. CDR3 bases: TGTGCCAGCAGCGCGGACACTTTTATAGGAAATGAGCAGTTCTTC.

This chain uses TRBV5-1 with TRBJ2-5; 14 bases fit TRBD2. J lost 0 bases, V lost 2 bases, and 6 bases had no gene match. The CDR3 is 18 amino acids. The V gene's germline CDR1 is SGHRS and CDR2 YFSETQ. The CDR3 nucleotides are TGCGCCAGCAGCTTTGGACTAGCGGGGGGCCAGTACCAAGAGACCCAGTACTTC. The encoded protein is CASSFGLAGGQYQETQYF.

J is TRBJ1-2 and V is TRBV27; D gene uncertain. V gave up 4 bases and J gave up 8 bases, with 14 bases separating them. Germline loops: CDR1 MNHEY, CDR2 SMNVEV (reference sequence). CDR3 length equals 13 residues. The CDR3 reads CASSSRAAGGYTF. The CDR3 DNA follows: TGTGCCAGCAGTTCACGGGCCGCGGGAGGCTACACCTTC.

The chain combines TRBV15 with TRBJ1-3; D gene ambiguous. The length of the CDR3 is 16 residues. Germline CDR1 LNHNV, CDR2 YYDKDF (reference sequence). V was trimmed by 0 bases and J by 0 bases, leaving 9 bases between them. The CDR3 region has the DNA TGTGCCACCAGCAGAGATCCCCTTAGCTCTGGAAACACCATATATTTT. Its translation is CATSRDPLSSGNTIYF.

V gene TRBV19 combines with J gene TRBJ1-3; 9 nucleotides align to TRBD1. The CDR3 loop spans 12 amino acids. Germline trimming cut 10 bases from V and 10 bases from J; bases unmatched to any gene: 8. Per germline, CDR1 LNHDA and CDR2 SQIVND (reference sequence). Here the CDR3 reads CATGQGWLTIYF. CDR3 nucleotide sequence: TGTGCCACCGGACAGGGGTGGTTGACCATATATTTT.

This chain connects TRBV19 to TRBJ1-5; D call uncertain. The V gene lost 7 bases and the J gene lost 6 bases, with 22 bases spanning the gap. There are 16 residues in the CDR3. Germline V gene data show CDR1 as LNHDA and CDR2 as SQIVND (reference sequence). The CDR3 sequence is CASTPSGPQPGQPQHF. CDR3 coding DNA: TGTGCCAGTACCCCGAGCGGGCCTCAACCGGGTCAGCCCCAGCATTTT.

V usage is TRBV6-5 and J usage is TRBJ2-7; a weak D match, TRBD2 (5 bases). Germline V gene data show CDR1 as MNHEY and CDR2 as SVGAGI. The V end lost 2 bases, the J end lost 2 bases, and 10 bases lay between the germline ends. This CDR3 contains 14 residues. CDR3 sequence (DNA): TGTGCCAGCAGTTACGGAGGATTAACCTACGAGCAGTACTTC. Protein: CASSYGGLTYEQYF.

The chain combines TRBV6-5 with TRBJ2-5; 9 positions match TRBD1. Germline V gene sequence: CDR1 MNHEY, CDR2 SVGAGI. V lost 6 bases and J lost 5; bases outside the gene matches: 10. The CDR3 sequence is 15 residues long. DNA of the CDR3: TGTGCCAGCAGCGGGGGGACAGGGAGGGCGGAGACCCAGTACTTC. It codes for CASSGGTGRAETQYF.

J is TRBJ2-7 and V is TRBV7-9; maybe TRBD2 (7 bases). Trimming cost V 6 bases and J 0 bases, with 15 bases left between them. This CDR3 spans 15 amino acids. Germline V lookup: CDR1 SEHNR, CDR2 FQNEAQ (reference sequence). CDR3 amino acids: CASSDVGGRSYEQYF. CDR3 bases: TGTGCCAGCAGTGATGTGGGGGGGCGCTCCTACGAGCAGTACTTC.

The rearrangement joins TRBV27 to TRBJ2-1; TRBD1 might be the D (6 bases). Germline V gives CDR1 MNHEY, CDR2 SMNVEV (reference sequence). The length of the CDR3 is 15 residues. V lost 2 bases and J 6 bases, leaving 14 bases between the germline ends. In DNA, the CDR3 is TGTGCCAGCAGTTTAGTAGGGGGACGAGGCAATGAGCAGTTCTTC. Encoded protein: CASSLVGGRGNEQFF.

The chain has TRBV2 and TRBJ2-2; no clear D. The CDR3 is 15 amino acids. The ends were cut back, 5 bases at V and 5 bases at J, with 15 bases in the middle. Germline assignment: CDR1 SNHLY and CDR2 FYNNEI. This CDR3 is CASSSSGFLTGELFF. The DNA of the CDR3 is TGTGCCAGCAGTTCCTCCGGGTTCTTAACCGGGGAGCTGTTTTTT.

The gene calls are TRBV18 and TRBJ1-4, with unresolved D. Trimming removed 3 bases at V and 0 bases at J, with 8 bases between. Germline V CDR1 and CDR2: KGHSH, LQKENI. CDR3 length: 15 amino acids. The CDR3 is CASSPRSPTNEKLFF. In nucleotides, the CDR3 is TGTGCCAGCTCACCGAGGTCCCCAACTAATGAAAAACTGTTTTTT.

The CDR3: CATSRTGTAGANVLTF. The CDR3 region has the DNA TGTGCCACCAGCAGAACCGGGACAGCCGGGGCCAACGTCCTGACTTTC. The J gene is TRBJ2-6, the V gene TRBV15; 7 nucleotides align to TRBD1. J was trimmed by 4 bases and V by 2 bases; bases with no gene match: 5. Germline assignment: CDR1 LNHNV and CDR2 YYDKDF (reference sequence). This CDR3 is built from 16 residues.

The chain links TRBV7-9 to TRBJ1-1, with a tentative D call TRBD1 (6 bases). Trimming removed 7 bases from V and 1 base from J, with 13 bases in between. This CDR3 contains 14 residues. Germline CDR1 and CDR2: SEHNR and FQNEAQ (reference sequence). The CDR3 is CASKQGNPNTEAFF. The DNA for the CDR3 is TGTGCCAGCAAACAGGGCAATCCGAACACTGAAGCTTTCTTT.

V and J are TRBV4-2 and TRBJ2-7; 8 bases fit TRBD2. Germline trimming cut 4 bases from V and 0 bases from J; bases unmatched to any gene: 5. The CDR3 spans 15 residues. CDR1 LGHNA and CDR2 YNFKEQ come from the germline V gene. The CDR3 DNA reads TGTGCCAGCAGCCCGTGGCGGGGGGACTCCTACGAGCAGTACTTC. This sequence encodes CASSPWRGDSYEQYF.

This chain links TRBV23-1 with TRBJ1-2; 7 bases map to TRBD1. TRBV23-1 is marked as an open reading frame, function uncertain. This CDR3 contains 15 residues. V dropped 3 bases and J dropped 2; count of bases not matched to a gene: 6. CDR3 in amino acids: CASSHRTGLNYGYTF. The CDR3 region has the DNA TGCGCCAGCAGTCACCGGACAGGACTCAACTATGGCTACACCTTC.